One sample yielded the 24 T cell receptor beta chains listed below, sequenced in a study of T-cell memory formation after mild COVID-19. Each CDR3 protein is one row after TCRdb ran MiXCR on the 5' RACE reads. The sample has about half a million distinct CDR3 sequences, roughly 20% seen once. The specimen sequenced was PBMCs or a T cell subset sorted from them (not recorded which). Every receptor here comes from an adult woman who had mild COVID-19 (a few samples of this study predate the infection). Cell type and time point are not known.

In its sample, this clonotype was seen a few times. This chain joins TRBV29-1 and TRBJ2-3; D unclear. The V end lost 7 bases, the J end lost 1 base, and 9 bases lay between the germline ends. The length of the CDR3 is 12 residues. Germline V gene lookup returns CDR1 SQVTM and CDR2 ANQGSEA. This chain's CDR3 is CSAGVGTDTQYF. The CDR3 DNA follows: TGCAGCGCTGGAGTAGGCACAGATACGCAGTATTTT.

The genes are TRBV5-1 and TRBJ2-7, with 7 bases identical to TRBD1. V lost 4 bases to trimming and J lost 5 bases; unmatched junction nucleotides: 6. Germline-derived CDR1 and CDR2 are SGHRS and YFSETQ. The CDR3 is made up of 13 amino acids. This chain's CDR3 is CASSTTGVDEQYF. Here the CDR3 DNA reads TGCGCCAGCAGCACTACAGGGGTGGACGAGCAGTACTTC.

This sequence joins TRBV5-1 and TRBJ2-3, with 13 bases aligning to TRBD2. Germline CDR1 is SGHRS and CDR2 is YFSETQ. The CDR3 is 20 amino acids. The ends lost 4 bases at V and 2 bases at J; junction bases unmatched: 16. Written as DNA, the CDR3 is TGCGCCAGCAGCGCAAAACCAACTAGCGGGGGGGTTATCGACACAGATACGCAGTATTTT. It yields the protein CASSAKPTSGGVIDTDTQYF.

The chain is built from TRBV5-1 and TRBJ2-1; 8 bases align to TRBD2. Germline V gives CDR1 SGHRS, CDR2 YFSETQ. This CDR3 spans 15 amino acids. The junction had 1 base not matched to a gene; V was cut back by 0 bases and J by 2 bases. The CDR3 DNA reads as TGCGCCAGCAGCTTGGACGGGAGGGCCTACAATGAGCAGTTCTTC. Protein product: CASSLDGRAYNEQFF.

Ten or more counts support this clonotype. The CDR3 bases are TGTGCCAGCAGCAGTCTAAGGGTTGGCTACACCTTC. It is translated as CASSSLRVGYTF. The rearrangement links TRBV7-2 to TRBJ1-2, with D hard to call. Germline loops: CDR1 SGHTA, CDR2 FQGNSA. The CDR3 is 12 amino acids. Trimming removed 5 bases from V and 7 bases from J, with 11 bases in between.

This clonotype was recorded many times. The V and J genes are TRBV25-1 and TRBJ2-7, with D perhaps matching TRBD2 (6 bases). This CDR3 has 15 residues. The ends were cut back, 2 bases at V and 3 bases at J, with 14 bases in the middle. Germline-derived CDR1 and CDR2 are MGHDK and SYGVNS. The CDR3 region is CASSEGGGVGYEQYF. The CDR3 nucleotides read TGTGCCAGCAGTGAAGGGGGAGGTGTTGGCTACGAGCAGTACTTC.

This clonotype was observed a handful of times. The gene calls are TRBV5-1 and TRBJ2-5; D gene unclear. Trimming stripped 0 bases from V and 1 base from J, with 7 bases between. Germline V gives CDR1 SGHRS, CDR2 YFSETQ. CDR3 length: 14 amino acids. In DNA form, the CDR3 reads TGCGCCAGCAGCTTGGTACACCTCCAAGAGACCCAGTACTTC. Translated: CASSLVHLQETQYF. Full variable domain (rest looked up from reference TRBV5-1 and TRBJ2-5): KAGVTQTPRYLIKTRGQQVTLSCSPISGHRSVSWYQQTPGQGLQFLFEYFSETQRNKGNFPGRFSGRQFSNSRSEMNVSTLELGDSALYLCASSLVHLQETQYFGPGTRLLVL.

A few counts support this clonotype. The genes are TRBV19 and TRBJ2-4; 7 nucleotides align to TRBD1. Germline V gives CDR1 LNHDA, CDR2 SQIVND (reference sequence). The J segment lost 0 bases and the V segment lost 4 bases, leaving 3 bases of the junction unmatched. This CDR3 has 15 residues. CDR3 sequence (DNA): TGTGCCAGTAGTACAGGGGGAACAGCCAAAAACATTCAGTACTTC. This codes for CASSTGGTAKNIQYF. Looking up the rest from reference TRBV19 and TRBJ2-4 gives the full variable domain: DGGITQSPKYLFRKEGQNVTLSCEQNLNHDAMYWYRQDPGQGLRLIYYSQIVNDFQKGDIAEGYSVSREKKESFPLTVTSAQKNPTAFYLCASSTGGTAKNIQYFGAGTRLSVL.

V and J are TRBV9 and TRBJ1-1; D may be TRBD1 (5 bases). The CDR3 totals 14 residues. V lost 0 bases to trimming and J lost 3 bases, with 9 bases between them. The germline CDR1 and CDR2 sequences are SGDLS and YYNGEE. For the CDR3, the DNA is TGTGCCAGCAGCGTAGCTACGGGGGACACTGAAGCTTTCTTT. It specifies CASSVATGDTEAFF.

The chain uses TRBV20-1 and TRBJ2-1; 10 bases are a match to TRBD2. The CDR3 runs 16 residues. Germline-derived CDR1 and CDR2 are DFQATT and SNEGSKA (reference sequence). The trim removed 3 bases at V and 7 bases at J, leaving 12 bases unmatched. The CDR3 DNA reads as TGCAGTGCTAGCCCCAGACTAGCGGGCCGAGCGAATGAGCAGTTCTTC. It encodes CSASPRLAGRANEQFF.

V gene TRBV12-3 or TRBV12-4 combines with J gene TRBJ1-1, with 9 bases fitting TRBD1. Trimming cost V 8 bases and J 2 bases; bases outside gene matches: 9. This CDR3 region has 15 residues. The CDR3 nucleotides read TGTGCCAGCCGTCCTTCAACAGGGGGCAACACTGAAGCTTTCTTT. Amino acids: CASRPSTGGNTEAFF.

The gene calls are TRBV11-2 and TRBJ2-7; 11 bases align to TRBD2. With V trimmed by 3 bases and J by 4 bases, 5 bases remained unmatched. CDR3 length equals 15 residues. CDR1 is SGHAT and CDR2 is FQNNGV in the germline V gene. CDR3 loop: CASSLTSGNEYEQYF. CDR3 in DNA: TGTGCCAGCAGCTTGACTAGCGGGAACGAATACGAGCAGTACTTC.

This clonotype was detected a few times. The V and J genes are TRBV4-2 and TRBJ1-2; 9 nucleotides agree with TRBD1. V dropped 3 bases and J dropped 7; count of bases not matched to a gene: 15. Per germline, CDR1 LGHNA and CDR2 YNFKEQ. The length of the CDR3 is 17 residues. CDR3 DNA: TGTGCCAGCAGCCACGAAGACACAGGGGGCCCGAGAGGTGGCTACACCTTC. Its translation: CASSHEDTGGPRGGYTF.

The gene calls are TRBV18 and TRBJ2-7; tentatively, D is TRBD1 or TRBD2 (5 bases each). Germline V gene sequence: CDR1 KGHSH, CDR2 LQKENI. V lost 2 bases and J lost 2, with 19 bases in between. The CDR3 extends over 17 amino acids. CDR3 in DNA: TGTGCCAGCTCACCAACGCCGGGGCAACCCTCCGCCTACGAGCAGTACTTC. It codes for CASSPTPGQPSAYEQYF.

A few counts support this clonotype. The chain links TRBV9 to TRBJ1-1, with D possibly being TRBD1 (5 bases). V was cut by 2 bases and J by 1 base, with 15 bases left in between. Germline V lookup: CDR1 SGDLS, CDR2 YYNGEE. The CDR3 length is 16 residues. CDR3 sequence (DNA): TGTGCCAGCAGCGTGGCCGGGCTTGGGGGGAACACTGAAGCTTTCTTT. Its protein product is CASSVAGLGGNTEAFF.

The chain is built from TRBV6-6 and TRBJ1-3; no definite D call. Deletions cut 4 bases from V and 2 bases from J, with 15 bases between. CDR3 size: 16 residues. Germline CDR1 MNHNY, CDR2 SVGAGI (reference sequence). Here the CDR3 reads CASSSLRRATGNTIYF. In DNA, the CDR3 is TGTGCCAGCAGTTCCTTAAGGCGGGCGACTGGAAACACCATATATTTT.

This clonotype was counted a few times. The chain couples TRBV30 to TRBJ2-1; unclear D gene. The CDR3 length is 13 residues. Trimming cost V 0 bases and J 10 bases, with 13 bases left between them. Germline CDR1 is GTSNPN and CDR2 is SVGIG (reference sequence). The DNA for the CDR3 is TGTGCCTGGAGTGTCCTCCATTCCTACGAGCAGTTCTTC. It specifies CAWSVLHSYEQFF.

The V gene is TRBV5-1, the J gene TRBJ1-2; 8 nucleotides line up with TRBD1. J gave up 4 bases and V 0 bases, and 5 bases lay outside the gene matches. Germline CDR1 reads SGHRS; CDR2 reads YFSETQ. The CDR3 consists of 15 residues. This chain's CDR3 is CASSLGTGLGYGYTF. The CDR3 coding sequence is TGCGCCAGCAGCTTGGGGACAGGGCTGGGCTATGGCTACACCTTC. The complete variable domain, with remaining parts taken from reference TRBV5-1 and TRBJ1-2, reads KAGVTQTPRYLIKTRGQQVTLSCSPISGHRSVSWYQQTPGQGLQFLFEYFSETQRNKGNFPGRFSGRQFSNSRSEMNVSTLELGDSALYLCASSLGTGLGYGYTFGSGTRLTVV.

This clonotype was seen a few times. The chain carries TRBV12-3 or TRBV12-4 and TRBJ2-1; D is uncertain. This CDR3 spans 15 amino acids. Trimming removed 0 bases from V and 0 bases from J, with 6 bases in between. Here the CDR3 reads CASSLARSSYNEQFF. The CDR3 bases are TGTGCCAGCAGTTTAGCCCGTAGCTCCTACAATGAGCAGTTCTTC.

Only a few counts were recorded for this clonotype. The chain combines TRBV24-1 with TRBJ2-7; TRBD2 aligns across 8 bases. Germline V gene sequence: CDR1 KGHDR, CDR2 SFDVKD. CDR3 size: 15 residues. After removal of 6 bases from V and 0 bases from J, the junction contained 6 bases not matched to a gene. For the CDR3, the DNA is TGTGCCACCAGTCCCGGGGGGGCTAGCTCCTACGAGCAGTACTTC. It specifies CATSPGGASSYEQYF.

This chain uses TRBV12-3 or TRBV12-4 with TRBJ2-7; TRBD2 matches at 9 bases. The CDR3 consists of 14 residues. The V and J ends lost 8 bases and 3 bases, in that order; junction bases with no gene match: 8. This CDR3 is CASPVASGIYEQYF. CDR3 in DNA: TGTGCCAGCCCGGTGGCTAGCGGGATCTACGAGCAGTACTTC.

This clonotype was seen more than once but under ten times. The CDR3 reads CASSSGGPNTEAFF. The CDR3 region has the DNA TGTGCCAGCAGCTCCGGTGGGCCGAACACTGAAGCTTTCTTT. The chain recombines TRBV7-2 with TRBJ1-1; D ambiguous. Germline V CDR1 and CDR2: SGHTA, FQGNSA. The CDR3 contains 14 residues. Trimming left V 4 bases short and J 1 base short, with 10 bases between.

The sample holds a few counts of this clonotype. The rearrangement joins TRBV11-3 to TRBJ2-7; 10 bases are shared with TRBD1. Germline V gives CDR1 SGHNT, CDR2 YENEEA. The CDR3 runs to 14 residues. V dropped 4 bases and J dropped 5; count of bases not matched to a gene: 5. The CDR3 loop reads CASSSDRGHDEQYF. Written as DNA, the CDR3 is TGTGCCAGCAGCTCCGACAGGGGGCACGACGAGCAGTACTTC.

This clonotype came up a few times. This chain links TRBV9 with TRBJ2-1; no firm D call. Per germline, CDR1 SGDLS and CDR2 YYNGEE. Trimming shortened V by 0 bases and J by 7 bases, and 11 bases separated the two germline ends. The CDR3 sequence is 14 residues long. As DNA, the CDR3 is TGTGCCAGCAGCGTAGCCCATGTCGGGAATGAGCAGTTCTTC. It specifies CASSVAHVGNEQFF.